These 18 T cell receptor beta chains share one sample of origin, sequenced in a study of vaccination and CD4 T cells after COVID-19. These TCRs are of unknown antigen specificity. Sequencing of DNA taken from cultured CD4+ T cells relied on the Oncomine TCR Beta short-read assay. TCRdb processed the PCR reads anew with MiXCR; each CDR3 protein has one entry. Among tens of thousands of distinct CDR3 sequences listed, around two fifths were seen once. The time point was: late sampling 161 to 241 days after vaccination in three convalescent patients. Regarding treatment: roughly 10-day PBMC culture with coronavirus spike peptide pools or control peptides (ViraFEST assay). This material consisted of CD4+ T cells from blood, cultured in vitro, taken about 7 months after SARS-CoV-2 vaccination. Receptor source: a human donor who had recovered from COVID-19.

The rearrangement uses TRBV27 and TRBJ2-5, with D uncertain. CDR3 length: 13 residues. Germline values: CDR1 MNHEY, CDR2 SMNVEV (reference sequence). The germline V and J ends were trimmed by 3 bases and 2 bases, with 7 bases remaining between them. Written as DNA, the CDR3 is TGTGCCAGCAGTTTTCAGGTACAAGAGACCCAGTACTTC. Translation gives CASSFQVQETQYF.

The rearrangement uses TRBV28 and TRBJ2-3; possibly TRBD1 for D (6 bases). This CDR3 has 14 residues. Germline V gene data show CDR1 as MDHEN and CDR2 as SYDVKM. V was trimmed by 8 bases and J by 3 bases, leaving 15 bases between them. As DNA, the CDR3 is TGTGCCAGCCTAACAGGGTTCAGGACAGATACGCAGTATTTT. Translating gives CASLTGFRTDTQYF.

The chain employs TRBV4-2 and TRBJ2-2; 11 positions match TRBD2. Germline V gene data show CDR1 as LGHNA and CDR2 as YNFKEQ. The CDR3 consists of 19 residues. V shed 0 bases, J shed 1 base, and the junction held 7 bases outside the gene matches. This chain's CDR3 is CASSQDGTGTSGNTGELFF. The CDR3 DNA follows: TGTGCCAGCAGCCAAGATGGAACCGGGACTAGCGGGAACACCGGGGAGCTGTTTTTT.

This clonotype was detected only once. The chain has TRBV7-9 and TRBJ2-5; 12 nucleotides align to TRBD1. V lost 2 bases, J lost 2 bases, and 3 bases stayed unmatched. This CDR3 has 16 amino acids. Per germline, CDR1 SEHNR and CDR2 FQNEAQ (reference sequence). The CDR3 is CASSLWDRGLQETQYF. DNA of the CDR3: TGTGCCAGCAGCTTATGGGACAGGGGGCTACAAGAGACCCAGTACTTC.

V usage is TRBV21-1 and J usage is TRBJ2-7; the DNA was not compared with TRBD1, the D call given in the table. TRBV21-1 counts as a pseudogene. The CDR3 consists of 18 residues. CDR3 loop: CASSKAHFEGTENYEQYF. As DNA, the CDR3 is TGTGCCAGCAGCAAAGCGCATTTTGAAGGGACAGAGAACTACGAGCAGTACTTC.

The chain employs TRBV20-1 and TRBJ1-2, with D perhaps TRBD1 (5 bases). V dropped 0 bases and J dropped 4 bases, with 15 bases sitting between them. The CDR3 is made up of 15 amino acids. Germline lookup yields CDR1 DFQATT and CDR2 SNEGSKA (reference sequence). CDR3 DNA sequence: TGCAGTGCTAGAGATAAAACAGGCCGACTCTATGGCTACACCTTC. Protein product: CSARDKTGRLYGYTF.

The CDR3 region is CASSPGGGRNEQFF. DNA of the CDR3: TGTGCCAGCAGCCCCGGCGGAGGGCGCAATGAGCAGTTCTTC. The J gene is TRBJ2-1, the V gene TRBV21-1; the table's D call, TRBD2, has no DNA check behind it. TRBV21-1 is a pseudogene segment. This CDR3 spans 14 amino acids.

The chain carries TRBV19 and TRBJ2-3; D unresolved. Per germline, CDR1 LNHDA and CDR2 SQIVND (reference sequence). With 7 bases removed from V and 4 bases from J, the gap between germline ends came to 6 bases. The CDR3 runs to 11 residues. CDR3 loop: CASNRPDTQYF. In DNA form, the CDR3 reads TGTGCCAGTAATCGCCCAGATACGCAGTATTTT.

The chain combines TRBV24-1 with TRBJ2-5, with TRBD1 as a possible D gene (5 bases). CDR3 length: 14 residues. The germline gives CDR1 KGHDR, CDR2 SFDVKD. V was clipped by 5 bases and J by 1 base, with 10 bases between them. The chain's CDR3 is CATSVDSFQETQYF. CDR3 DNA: TGTGCCACCAGTGTCGACAGTTTCCAAGAGACCCAGTACTTC.

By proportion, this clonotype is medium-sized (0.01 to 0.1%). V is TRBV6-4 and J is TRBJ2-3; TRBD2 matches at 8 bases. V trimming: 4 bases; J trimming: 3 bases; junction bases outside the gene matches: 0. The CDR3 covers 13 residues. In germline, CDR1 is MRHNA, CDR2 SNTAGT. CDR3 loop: CASSASGTDTQYF. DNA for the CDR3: TGTGCCAGCAGTGCTAGCGGGACAGATACGCAGTATTTT.

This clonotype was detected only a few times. CDR3 amino acids: CSARDLGGLTPYNSPLHF. CDR3 sequence (DNA): TGCAGTGCTAGAGATTTGGGGGGCCTCACCCCCTATAATTCACCCCTCCACTTT. This sequence joins TRBV20-1 and TRBJ1-6; tentative D call: TRBD1 (6 bases). Trimming cost V 0 bases and J 2 bases, with 17 bases left between them. Germline assignment: CDR1 DFQATT and CDR2 SNEGSKA (reference sequence). The CDR3 is made up of 18 amino acids.

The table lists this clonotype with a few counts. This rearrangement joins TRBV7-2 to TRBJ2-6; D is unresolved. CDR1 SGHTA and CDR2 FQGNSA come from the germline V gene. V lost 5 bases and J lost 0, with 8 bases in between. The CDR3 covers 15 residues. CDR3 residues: CASSPNFSGANVLTF. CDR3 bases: TGTGCCAGCAGCCCGAACTTCTCTGGGGCCAACGTCCTGACTTTC.

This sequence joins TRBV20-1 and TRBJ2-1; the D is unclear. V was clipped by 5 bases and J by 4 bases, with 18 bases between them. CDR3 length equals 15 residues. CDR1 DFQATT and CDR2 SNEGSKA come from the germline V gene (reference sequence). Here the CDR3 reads CSARPPRRWYNEQFF. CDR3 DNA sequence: TGCAGTGCTCGCCCCCCGCGGCGCTGGTACAATGAGCAGTTCTTC.

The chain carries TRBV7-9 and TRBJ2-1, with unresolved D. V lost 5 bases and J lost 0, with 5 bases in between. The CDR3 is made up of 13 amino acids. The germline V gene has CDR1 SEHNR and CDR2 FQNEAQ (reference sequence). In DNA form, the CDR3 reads TGTGCCAGCAGCCCTAGCTCCTACAATGAGCAGTTCTTC. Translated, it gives CASSPSSYNEQFF. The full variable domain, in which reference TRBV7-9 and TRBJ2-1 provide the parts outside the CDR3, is DTGVSQNPRHKITKRGQNVTFRCDPISEHNRLYWYRQTLGQGPEFLTYFQNEAQLEKSRLLSDRFSAERPKGSFSTLEIQRTEQGDSAMYLCASSPSSYNEQFFGPGTRLTVL.

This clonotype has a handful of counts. This chain's CDR3 is CAIASGGNYGYTF. DNA for the CDR3: TGTGCCATCGCATCCGGAGGGAACTATGGCTACACCTTC. The rearrangement joins TRBV10-3 to TRBJ1-2; D uncertain. The V end lost 8 bases, the J end lost 2 bases, and 12 bases lay between the germline ends. The CDR3 runs to 13 residues. Germline CDR1 reads ENHRY; CDR2 reads SYGVKD.

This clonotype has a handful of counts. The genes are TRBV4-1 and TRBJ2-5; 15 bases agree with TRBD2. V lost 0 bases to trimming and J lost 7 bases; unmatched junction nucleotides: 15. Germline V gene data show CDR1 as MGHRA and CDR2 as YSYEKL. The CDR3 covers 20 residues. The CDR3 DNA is TGCGCCAGCAGCCAAGACCGAGGACTAGCGGGAGGGGCCAAGAGACCGACCCAGTACTTC. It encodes CASSQDRGLAGGAKRPTQYF.

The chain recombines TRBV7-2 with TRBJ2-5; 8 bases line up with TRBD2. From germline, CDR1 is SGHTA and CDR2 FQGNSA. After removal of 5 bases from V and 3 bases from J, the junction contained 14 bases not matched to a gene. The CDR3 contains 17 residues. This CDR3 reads CASSLLGGLDGKETQYF. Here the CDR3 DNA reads TGTGCCAGCAGCCTCCTAGGGGGACTAGATGGAAAAGAGACCCAGTACTTC.

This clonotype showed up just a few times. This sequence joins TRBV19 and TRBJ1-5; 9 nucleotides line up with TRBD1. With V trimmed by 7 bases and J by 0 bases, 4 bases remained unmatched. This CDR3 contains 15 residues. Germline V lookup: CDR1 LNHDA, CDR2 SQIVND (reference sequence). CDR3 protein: CASTTQGASNQPQHF. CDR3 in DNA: TGTGCCAGTACCACACAGGGGGCTAGCAATCAGCCCCAGCATTTT.